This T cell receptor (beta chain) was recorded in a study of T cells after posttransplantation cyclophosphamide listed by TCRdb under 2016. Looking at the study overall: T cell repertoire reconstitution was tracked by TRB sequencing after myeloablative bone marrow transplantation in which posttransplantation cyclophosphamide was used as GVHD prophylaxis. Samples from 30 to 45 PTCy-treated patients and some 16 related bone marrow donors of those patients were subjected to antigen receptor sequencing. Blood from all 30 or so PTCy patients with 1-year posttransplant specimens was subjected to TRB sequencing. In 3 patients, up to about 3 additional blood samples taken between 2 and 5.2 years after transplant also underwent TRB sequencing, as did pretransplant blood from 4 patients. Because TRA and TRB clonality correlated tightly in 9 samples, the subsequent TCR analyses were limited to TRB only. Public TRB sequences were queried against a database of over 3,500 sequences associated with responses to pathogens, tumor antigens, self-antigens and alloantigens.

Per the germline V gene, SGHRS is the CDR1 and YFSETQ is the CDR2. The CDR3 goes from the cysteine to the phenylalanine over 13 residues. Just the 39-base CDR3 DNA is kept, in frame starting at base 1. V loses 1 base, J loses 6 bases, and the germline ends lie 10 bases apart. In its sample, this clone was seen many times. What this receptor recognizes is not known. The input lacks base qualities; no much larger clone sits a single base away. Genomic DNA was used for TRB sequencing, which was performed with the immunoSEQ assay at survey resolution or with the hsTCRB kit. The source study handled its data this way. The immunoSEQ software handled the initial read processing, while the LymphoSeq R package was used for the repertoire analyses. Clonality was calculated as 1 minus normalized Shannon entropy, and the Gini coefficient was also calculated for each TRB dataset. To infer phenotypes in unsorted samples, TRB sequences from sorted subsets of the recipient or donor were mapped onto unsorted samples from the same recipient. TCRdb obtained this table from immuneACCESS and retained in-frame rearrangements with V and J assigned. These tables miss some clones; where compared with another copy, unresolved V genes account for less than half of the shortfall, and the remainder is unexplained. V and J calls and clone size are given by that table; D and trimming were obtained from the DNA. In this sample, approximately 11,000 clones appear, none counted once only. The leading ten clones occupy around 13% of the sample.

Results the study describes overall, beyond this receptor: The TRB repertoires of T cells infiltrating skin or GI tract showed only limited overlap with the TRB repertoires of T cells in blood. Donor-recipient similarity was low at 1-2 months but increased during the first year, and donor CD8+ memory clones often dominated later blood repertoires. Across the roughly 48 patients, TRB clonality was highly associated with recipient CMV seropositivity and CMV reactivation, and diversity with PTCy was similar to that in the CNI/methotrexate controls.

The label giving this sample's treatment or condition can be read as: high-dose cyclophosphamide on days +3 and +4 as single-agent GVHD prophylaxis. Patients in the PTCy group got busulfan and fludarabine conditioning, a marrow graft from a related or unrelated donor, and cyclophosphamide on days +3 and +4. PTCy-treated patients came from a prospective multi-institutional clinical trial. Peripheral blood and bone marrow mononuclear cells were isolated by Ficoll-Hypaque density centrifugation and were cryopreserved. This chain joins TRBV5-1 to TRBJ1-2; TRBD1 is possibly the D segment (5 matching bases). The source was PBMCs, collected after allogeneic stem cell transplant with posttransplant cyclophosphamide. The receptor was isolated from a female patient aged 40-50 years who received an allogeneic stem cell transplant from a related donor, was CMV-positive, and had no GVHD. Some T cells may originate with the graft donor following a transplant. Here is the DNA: TGCGCCAGCAGCTTGAGCAGGGATGATGGCTACACCTTC. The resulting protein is CASSLSRDDGYTF. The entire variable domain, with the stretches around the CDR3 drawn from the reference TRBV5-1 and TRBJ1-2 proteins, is KAGVTQTPRYLIKTRGQQVTLSCSPISGHRSVSWYQQTPGQGLQFLFEYFSETQRNKGNFPGRFSGRQFSNSRSEMNVSTLELGDSALYLCASSLSRDDGYTFGSGTRLTVV.